Shown below are 28 T cell receptor beta chains from a single sample sequenced in a study of shared clonotypes between healthy human individuals. Using immunoSEQ multiplex PCR, the repertoire was profiled, and TCRdb retains in-frame clones only, with some absent. The table has a few million clones, 95% seen once; the top ten hold roughly 0.13%. The sample taken for sequencing was naive CD4+ T cells sorted from blood. Subset reported: CD45RA+ positively selected. The receptors here all came from a man between 18 and 35 years old in good health.

With regard to this clone: At the DNA level, this CDR3 is encoded by other sequences in the same sample as well. The gene calls are TRBV10-3 and TRBJ2-1, with D possibly called TRBD1 or TRBD2 (5 bases each). Germline V lookup: CDR1 ENHRY, CDR2 SYGVKD. Between the trimmed V and J ends, which lost 3 bases and 10 bases, there was a span of 10 bases. This CDR3 comprises 12 residues. The CDR3 DNA is TGTGCCATCAGTGATAAAGGGGACGAGCAGTTCTTC. This encodes CAISDKGDEQFF.

This clone was seen a handful of times. The rearrangement links TRBV7-2 to TRBJ1-5; weak D call: TRBD1 (5 bases). Germline V gene data show CDR1 as SGHTA and CDR2 as FQGNSA. The CDR3 length is 14 residues. V was clipped by 3 bases and J by 7 bases, with 13 bases between them. CDR3 DNA: TGTGCCAGCAGCTTTGCTAGCCGGGGGCAGCCCCAGCATTTT. It specifies CASSFASRGQPQHF.

The chain is built from TRBV28 and TRBJ2-7; 9 bases map to TRBD1. The germline gives CDR1 MDHEN, CDR2 SYDVKM. This CDR3 comprises 14 residues. The trim removed 2 bases at V and 4 bases at J, leaving 3 bases unmatched. This CDR3 is CASSLDRGKYEQYF. The CDR3 DNA reads as TGTGCCAGCAGTTTAGACAGGGGGAAATACGAGCAGTACTTC.

The rearrangement links TRBV5-4 to TRBJ2-3, with 14 bases matching TRBD2. V was pared by 0 bases and J by 6 bases, with 3 bases of the junction left unmatched. The V gene's germline CDR1 is SGHNT and CDR2 YYREEE (reference sequence). The CDR3 covers 16 residues. The CDR3 nucleotides read TGTGCCAGCAGCTTGGGACTAGCGGGGGGGGCCGATACGCAGTATTTT. Encoded protein: CASSLGLAGGADTQYF.

The chain couples TRBV4-3 to TRBJ1-6; D gene ambiguous. CDR3 size: 13 residues. The V end lost 0 bases, the J end lost 14 bases, and 11 bases lay between the germline ends. Germline lookup yields CDR1 LGHNA and CDR2 YSLEER. This CDR3 is CASSQDADFTLHF. The CDR3 region has the DNA TGCGCCAGCAGCCAAGATGCGGACTTCACCCTCCACTTT.

This clone was counted once. The rearrangement uses TRBV18 and TRBJ1-2; no reliable D call. V lost 3 bases and J 2 bases, leaving 13 bases between the germline ends. Germline V gives CDR1 KGHSH, CDR2 LQKENI. The CDR3 covers 15 residues. In DNA, the CDR3 is TGTGCCAGCTCACCGTCGGTTGCGGGGAACTATGGCTACACCTTC. The encoded protein is CASSPSVAGNYGYTF.

This chain links TRBV19 with TRBJ1-5; D possibly corresponds to TRBD1 (6 bases). Germline CDR1 is LNHDA and CDR2 is SQIVND (reference sequence). Between the trimmed V and J ends, which lost 6 bases and 0 bases, there was a span of 15 bases. This CDR3 region has 16 residues. DNA of the CDR3: TGTGCCAGTAGCCAACAGGGAGTTTATAGCAATCAGCCCCAGCATTTT. Protein: CASSQQGVYSNQPQHF. The full variable domain, completed using reference TRBV19 and TRBJ1-5, is DGGITQSPKYLFRKEGQNVTLSCEQNLNHDAMYWYRQDPGQGLRLIYYSQIVNDFQKGDIAEGYSVSREKKESFPLTVTSAQKNPTAFYLCASSQQGVYSNQPQHFGDGTRLSIL.

The chain uses TRBV27 and TRBJ2-5, with D possibly TRBD1 on 6 matching bases. Germline-derived CDR1 and CDR2 are MNHEY and SMNVEV (reference sequence). There are 13 residues in the CDR3. V shed 3 bases and J shed 3 bases, with 8 bases lying between them. The CDR3 reads CASSFRGEETQYF. In DNA form, the CDR3 reads TGTGCCAGCAGTTTCAGGGGAGAAGAGACCCAGTACTTC.

The chain joins TRBV10-3 to TRBJ2-2; TRBD1 is a possible D gene (5 bases). Trimming shortened V by 2 bases and J by 2 bases, and 15 bases separated the two germline ends. This CDR3 region has 17 residues. From germline, CDR1 is ENHRY and CDR2 SYGVKD. CDR3 sequence: CAISEGQGVRNTGELFF. The CDR3, as DNA: TGTGCCATCAGTGAGGGTCAAGGGGTCCGAAACACCGGGGAGCTGTTTTTT.

This chain connects TRBV12-5 to TRBJ2-7; 7 bases are shared with TRBD1. Germline V CDR1 and CDR2: LGHNT, FRNRAP. Trimming took 4 bases from V and 1 from J; bases not matched to a gene: 1. This CDR3 spans 13 amino acids. CDR3 in DNA: TGTGCTAGTGGTTCGGACAGGTCCTACGAGCAGTACTTC. Translating gives CASGSDRSYEQYF. The full variable domain, with the rest looked up from reference TRBV12-5 and TRBJ2-7, is DARVTQTPRHKVTEMGQEVTMRCQPILGHNTVFWYRQTMMQGLELLAYFRNRAPLDDSGMPKDRFSAEMPDATLATLKIQPSEPRDSAVYFCASGSDRSYEQYFGPGTRLTVT.

This clone was recorded only once. The rearrangement links TRBV7-2 to TRBJ2-5, with D possibly TRBD1 on 6 matching bases. CDR1 is SGHTA and CDR2 is FQGNSA in the germline V gene. Between the trimmed V and J ends, which lost 1 base and 0 bases, there was a span of 9 bases. The CDR3 is made up of 15 amino acids. The CDR3 nucleotides are TGTGCCAGCAGCTTAGTCTGGACAGACCAAGAGACCCAGTACTTC. Encoded protein: CASSLVWTDQETQYF. Full variable domain (missing parts from reference TRBV7-2 and TRBJ2-5): GAGVSQSPSNKVTEKGKDVELRCDPISGHTALYWYRQSLGQGLEFLIYFQGNSAPDKSGLPSDRFSAERTGGSVSTLTIQRTQQEDSAVYLCASSLVWTDQETQYFGPGTRLLVL.

This sequence joins TRBV28 and TRBJ1-4, with D perhaps TRBD1 (6 bases). CDR3 length: 19 amino acids. Trimming pared 0 bases from V and 0 bases from J, leaving 17 bases between. CDR1 MDHEN and CDR2 SYDVKM come from the germline V gene. The CDR3 DNA follows: TGTGCCAGCAGTTTATGGCGGGGGCCAGAGGGAGCAACTAATGAAAAACTGTTTTTT. It codes for CASSLWRGPEGATNEKLFF.

CDR3 in DNA: TGTGCCAGCAAAGGTAGACAGAACTATGGCTACACCTTC. It codes for CASKGRQNYGYTF. V gene TRBV28 combines with J gene TRBJ1-2; D may be TRBD1 (5 bases). The CDR3 runs to 13 residues. In germline, CDR1 is MDHEN, CDR2 SYDVKM. V lost 7 bases to trimming and J lost 2 bases, with 11 bases between them.

This chain joins TRBV2 and TRBJ2-3, with D unclear. V was pared by 6 bases and J by 4 bases, with 11 bases between. The germline gives CDR1 SNHLY, CDR2 FYNNEI. The CDR3 is 13 residues long. The CDR3 DNA reads as TGTGCCAGCAGAAGCCAGGTGGCAGATACGCAGTATTTT. This gives the protein CASRSQVADTQYF.

This clone appeared once. The chain joins TRBV6-6 to TRBJ1-2, with 10 bases fitting TRBD1. In germline, CDR1 is MNHNY, CDR2 SVGAGI (reference sequence). The CDR3 is 14 amino acids. V gave up 2 bases and J gave up 8 bases; unmatched junction bases: 5. The CDR3 DNA follows: TGTGCCAGCAGTTACCCCGACAGGGGGCACGGCTACACCTTC. Translating it yields CASSYPDRGHGYTF.

V usage is TRBV5-6 and J usage is TRBJ1-1; tentative D call: TRBD1 (6 bases). CDR3 length: 15 amino acids. Per germline, CDR1 SGHDT and CDR2 YYEEEE. Trimming cost V 4 bases and J 0 bases, with 13 bases left between them. Here the CDR3 reads CASSVQGNMNTEAFF. The CDR3 DNA is TGTGCCAGCAGCGTACAGGGAAACATGAACACTGAAGCTTTCTTT.

This clone came up once. This sample also contains other DNA sequences that code for the same CDR3. V gene TRBV18 combines with J gene TRBJ1-2; D not resolved. V was clipped by 3 bases and J by 3 bases, with 8 bases between them. The germline gives CDR1 KGHSH, CDR2 LQKENI. The length of the CDR3 is 13 residues. The CDR3 DNA reads TGTGCCAGCTCACCCGAAAGAGACTATGGCTACACCTTC. It yields the protein CASSPERDYGYTF.

The genes are TRBV28 and TRBJ1-1, with a possible D match to TRBD1 (5 bases). CDR1 and CDR2 (germline): MDHEN, SYDVKM. The CDR3 length is 14 residues. V lost 6 bases to trimming and J lost 4 bases, with 15 bases between them. The CDR3 sequence is CASRQPSGSTEAFF. For the CDR3, the DNA is TGTGCCAGCAGACAGCCCTCAGGGAGCACTGAAGCTTTCTTT.

Only one count was recorded for this clone. CDR3 amino acids: CAWSAGLTSGRSYNEQFF. The CDR3 DNA sequence: TGTGCCTGGAGTGCAGGATTAACTAGCGGCAGGAGCTACAATGAGCAGTTCTTC. This rearrangement joins TRBV30 to TRBJ2-1, with 8 bases matching TRBD2. Germline V lookup: CDR1 GTSNPN, CDR2 SVGIG (reference sequence). This CDR3 comprises 18 residues. Trimming at V came to 1 base and at J to 3 bases, leaving 14 bases not matched to a gene.

This chain uses TRBV19 with TRBJ1-2; 10 nucleotides agree with TRBD1. The CDR3 length is 15 residues. V lost 5 bases and J lost 2; bases outside the gene matches: 5. From germline, CDR1 is LNHDA and CDR2 SQIVND (reference sequence). The CDR3 DNA follows: TGTGCCAGTAGTCCTGGGACAGGGGCAAACTATGGCTACACCTTC. Translation gives CASSPGTGANYGYTF. Based on the CDR3 plus reference TRBV19 and TRBJ1-2, the full variable domain is DGGITQSPKYLFRKEGQNVTLSCEQNLNHDAMYWYRQDPGQGLRLIYYSQIVNDFQKGDIAEGYSVSREKKESFPLTVTSAQKNPTAFYLCASSPGTGANYGYTFGSGTRLTVV.

The chain has TRBV7-2 and TRBJ2-7; the D is unclear. Germline CDR1 reads SGHTA; CDR2 reads FQGNSA. V dropped 6 bases and J dropped 3 bases, with 21 bases sitting between them. The CDR3 length is 16 residues. The CDR3 loop reads CASRAIDRGGSYEQYF. DNA for the CDR3: TGTGCCAGCAGAGCAATCGATCGAGGCGGTAGCTACGAGCAGTACTTC.

The chain combines TRBV4-2 with TRBJ2-5, with a weak D call TRBD2 (7 bases). The V gene lost 0 bases and the J gene lost 1 base, with 15 bases spanning the gap. The germline V gene encodes CDR1 LGHNA and CDR2 YNFKEQ. This CDR3 spans 17 amino acids. This chain's CDR3 is CASSQDQAGATQETQYF. The DNA for the CDR3 is TGTGCCAGCAGCCAAGATCAGGCGGGGGCGACCCAAGAGACCCAGTACTTC.

As for this clone: The sample has other DNA sequences that encode this CDR3 too. The chain combines TRBV6-5 with TRBJ1-2, with D perhaps matching TRBD1 (6 bases). CDR3 length: 11 amino acids. V was trimmed by 6 bases and J by 5 bases, leaving 7 bases between them. The V gene's germline CDR1 is MNHEY and CDR2 SVGAGI. The DNA of the CDR3 is TGTGCCAGCAGAGGGGGGTATGGCTACACCTTC. It encodes CASRGGYGYTF.

The V call is TRBV6-1, the J call TRBJ1-4; 10 bases align to TRBD1. Germline V CDR1 and CDR2: MNHNS, SASEGT. CDR3 size: 18 residues. V shed 4 bases and J 0 bases; nucleotides not matched to a gene: 8. CDR3 residues: CASSATGTGVATNEKLFF. CDR3 DNA sequence: TGTGCCAGCAGTGCGACCGGGACAGGGGTAGCAACTAATGAAAAACTGTTTTTT.

The V gene is TRBV7-8, the J gene TRBJ2-1, with unresolved D. The CDR3 has 14 amino acids. The V gene's germline CDR1 is SGHVS and CDR2 FQNEAQ. V was shortened by 1 base and J by 0 bases, with 4 bases between the two germline ends. CDR3 sequence (DNA): TGTGCCAGCAGCTTAGTTACCTCCTACAATGAGCAGTTCTTC. This codes for CASSLVTSYNEQFF.

The rearrangement links TRBV20-1 to TRBJ1-6; possible D gene TRBD1, 5 bases. The germline CDR1 and CDR2 sequences are DFQATT and SNEGSKA (reference sequence). This CDR3 is built from 11 residues. V lost 3 bases, J lost 14 bases, and 11 bases lay in between. Written as DNA, the CDR3 is TGCAGTGCTAGGGGGGGTAAAACCCTCCACTTT. Translated, it gives CSARGGKTLHF.

The chain uses TRBV6-4 and TRBJ1-5; no clear D gene. Per the germline V gene, CDR1 is MRHNA and CDR2 is SNTAGT. The CDR3 totals 13 residues. Trimming cost V 4 bases and J 3 bases, with 7 bases left between them. CDR3 loop: CASSGQANQPQHF. The CDR3 coding sequence is TGTGCCAGCAGTGGGCAGGCCAATCAGCCCCAGCATTTT.

This sequence joins TRBV11-2 and TRBJ2-7; D gene unclear. Germline V gene lookup returns CDR1 SGHAT and CDR2 FQNNGV. This CDR3 has 12 amino acids. V gave up 5 bases and J gave up 1 base, with 6 bases separating them. CDR3 sequence reads: CASSPQSYEQYF. As DNA, the CDR3 is TGTGCCAGCAGCCCCCAGTCCTACGAGCAGTACTTC.